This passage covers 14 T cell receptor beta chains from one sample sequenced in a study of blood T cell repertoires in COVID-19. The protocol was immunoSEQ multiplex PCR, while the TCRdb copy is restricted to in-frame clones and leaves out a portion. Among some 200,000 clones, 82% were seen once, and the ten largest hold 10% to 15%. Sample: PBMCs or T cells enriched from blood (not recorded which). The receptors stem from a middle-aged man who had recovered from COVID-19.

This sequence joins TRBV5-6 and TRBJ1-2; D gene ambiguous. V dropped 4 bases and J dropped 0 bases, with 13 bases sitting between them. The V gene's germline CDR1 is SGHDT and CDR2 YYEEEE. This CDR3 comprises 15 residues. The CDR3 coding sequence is TGTGCCAGCAGCGCCGACGGGTGGGCTAACTATGGCTACACCTTC. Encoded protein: CASSADGWANYGYTF.

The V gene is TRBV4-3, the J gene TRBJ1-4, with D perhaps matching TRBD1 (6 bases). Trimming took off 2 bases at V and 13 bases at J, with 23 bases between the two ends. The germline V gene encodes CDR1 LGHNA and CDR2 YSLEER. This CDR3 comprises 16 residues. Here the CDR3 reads CASSQQPGDAFEGLFF. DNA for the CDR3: TGCGCCAGCAGCCAACAACCAGGGGACGCTTTCGAGGGACTGTTTTTT.

CDR3 DNA: TGTGCCTGGAGTCTCCCGCACGGGGTCTACAATGAGCAGTTCTTC. It is translated as CAWSLPHGVYNEQFF. The chain has TRBV30 and TRBJ2-1, with D possibly matching TRBD2 (5 bases). Trimming took 2 bases from V and 3 from J, leaving 14 bases between them. Germline CDR1 reads GTSNPN; CDR2 reads SVGIG (reference sequence). The CDR3 is made up of 15 amino acids.

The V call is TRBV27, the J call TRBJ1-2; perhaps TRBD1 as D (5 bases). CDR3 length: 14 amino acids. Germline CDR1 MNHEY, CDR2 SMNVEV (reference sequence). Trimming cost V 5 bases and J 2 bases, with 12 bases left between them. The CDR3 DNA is TGTGCCAGCAGTATCAGCGGGGGGAACTATGGCTACACCTTC. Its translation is CASSISGGNYGYTF.

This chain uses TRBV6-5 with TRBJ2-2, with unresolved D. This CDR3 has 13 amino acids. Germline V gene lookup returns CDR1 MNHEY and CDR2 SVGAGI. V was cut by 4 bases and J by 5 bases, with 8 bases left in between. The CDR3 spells CASSLTLTGELFF. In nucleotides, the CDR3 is TGTGCCAGCAGTTTGACTCTGACCGGGGAGCTGTTTTTT.

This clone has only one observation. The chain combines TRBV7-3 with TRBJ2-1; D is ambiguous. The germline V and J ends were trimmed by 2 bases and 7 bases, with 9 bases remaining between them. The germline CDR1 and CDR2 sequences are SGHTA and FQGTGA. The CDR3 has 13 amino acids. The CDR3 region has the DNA TGTGCCAGCAGCTTAGGGCCCGAGAATGAGCAGTTCTTC. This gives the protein CASSLGPENEQFF.

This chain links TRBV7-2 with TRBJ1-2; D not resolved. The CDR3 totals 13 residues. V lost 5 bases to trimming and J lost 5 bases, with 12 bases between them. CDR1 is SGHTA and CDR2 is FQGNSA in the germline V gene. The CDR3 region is CASSVTQSYGYTF. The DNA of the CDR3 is TGTGCCAGCAGCGTCACACAGAGTTATGGCTACACCTTC.

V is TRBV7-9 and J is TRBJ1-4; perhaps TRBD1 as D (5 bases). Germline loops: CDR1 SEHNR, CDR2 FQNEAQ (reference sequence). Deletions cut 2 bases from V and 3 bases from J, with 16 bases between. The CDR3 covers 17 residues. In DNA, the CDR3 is TGTGCCAGCAGCTTAAGAGGAGGGGCCCTCGCTAATGAAAAACTGTTTTTT. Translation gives CASSLRGGALANEKLFF.

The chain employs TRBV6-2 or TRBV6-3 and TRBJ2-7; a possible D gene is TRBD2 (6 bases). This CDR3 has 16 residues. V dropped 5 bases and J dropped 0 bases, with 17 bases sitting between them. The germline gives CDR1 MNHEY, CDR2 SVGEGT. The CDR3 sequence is CASSQGTLVSSYEQYF. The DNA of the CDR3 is TGTGCCAGCAGTCAAGGGACTCTCGTTAGCTCCTACGAGCAGTACTTC.

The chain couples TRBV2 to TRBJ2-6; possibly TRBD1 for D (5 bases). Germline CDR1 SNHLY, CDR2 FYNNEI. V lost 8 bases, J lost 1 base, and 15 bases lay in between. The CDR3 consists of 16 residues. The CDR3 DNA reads TGTGCCAGCGAGCTGGACACTCAATCTGGGGCCAACGTCCTGACTTTC. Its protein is CASELDTQSGANVLTF.

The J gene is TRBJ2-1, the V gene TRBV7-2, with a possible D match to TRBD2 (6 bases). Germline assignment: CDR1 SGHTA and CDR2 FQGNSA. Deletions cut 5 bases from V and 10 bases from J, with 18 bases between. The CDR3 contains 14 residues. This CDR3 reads CASSPSRGSMEQFF. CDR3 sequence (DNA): TGTGCCAGCAGCCCCAGTCGGGGGAGTATGGAGCAGTTCTTC.

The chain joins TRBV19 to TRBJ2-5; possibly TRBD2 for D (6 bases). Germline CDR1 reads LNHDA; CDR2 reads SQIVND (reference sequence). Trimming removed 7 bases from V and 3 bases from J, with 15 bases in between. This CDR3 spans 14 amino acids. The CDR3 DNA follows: TGTGCCAGTATCCGCACCCCGGGGGAAGAGACCCAGTACTTC. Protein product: CASIRTPGEETQYF.

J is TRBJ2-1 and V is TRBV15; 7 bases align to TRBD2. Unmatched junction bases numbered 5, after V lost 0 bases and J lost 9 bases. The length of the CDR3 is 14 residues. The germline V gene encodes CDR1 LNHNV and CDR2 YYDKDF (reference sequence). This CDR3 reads CATSRDRGEGEQFF. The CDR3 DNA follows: TGTGCCACCAGCAGAGACCGGGGGGAAGGTGAGCAGTTCTTC.

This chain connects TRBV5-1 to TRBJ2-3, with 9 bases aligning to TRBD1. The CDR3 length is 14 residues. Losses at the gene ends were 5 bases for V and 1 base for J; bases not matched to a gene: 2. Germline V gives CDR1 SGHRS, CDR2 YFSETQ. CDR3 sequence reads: CASRGQGGTDTQYF. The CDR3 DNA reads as TGCGCCAGCAGGGGACAGGGAGGCACAGATACGCAGTATTTT.